This T cell receptor (beta chain) emerged from a study of shared clonotypes between healthy human individuals (dated by TCRdb to the early 2020s). Background for the entire study: A couple of women and a few men aged 18 to 49 years were included in the cohort. For each donor, three plates each were used for CD4 naive and CD4 memory, two plates were used for CD8 naive, and one plate was used for CD8 memory. To estimate repertoire size and how much clonotypes are shared between individuals, the study performed deep sequencing of blood TCR repertoires from a handful of healthy adults. To increase sequencing depth and limit assay-specific biases, TCR repertoire library preparation and sequencing were carried out by different laboratories using diverse techniques. Between about 0.8 and 9 billion PBMCs per donor were obtained by leukapheresis.

Using the deep immunoSEQ assay, TCR CDR3 regions were amplified from genomic DNA by multiplex PCR. Extracted genomic DNA from each cell subset was spread evenly across all wells of several immunoSEQ 96-well plates, with each plate serving as a replicate. For sorted subsets, each replicate PCR was loaded with approximately 0.2 ug genomic DNA, equivalent to 30,000 to 35,000 T cell genomes. Purified libraries were measured with a Qubit 3.0 fluorometer, size-checked on a Bioanalyzer 2100, and measured again with the KAPA Library Quantification kit. A separate single-read 150-cycle Illumina NextSeq 550 flow cell was used to sequence each immunoSEQ 96-well plate. In the original analysis: Because only junctional sequences without quality scores were contained in the immunoSEQ output, filtering matching that applied to full-length reads could not be performed. Sequences were annotated with PyIR, a Python wrapper for IgBLAST v1.9, and V/J genes and CDR3 were assigned using IMGT germline references. Reads with weak V/J assignments (E-value above 1e-6), missing CDR3, stop codons, out-of-frame junctions, or ambiguous translated residues were removed. V3J clonotypes were defined by identical inferred V gene, J gene, and CDR3 amino acid sequence. To compute the percentage overlap between repertoires, the number of shared unique clonotypes was divided by the size of the smaller repertoire. Richness of each repertoire was evaluated using RTK rarefaction, the Chao1 estimator, and Recon v2.1 estimates of unobserved clonotypes. Generation probabilities for all TCRbeta clonotypes obtained by the gDNA method from a few donors were computed using OLGA. TCRdb limited this immuneACCESS table to in-frame rearrangements with V and J called. A share of clones is missing; checked studies link under half to unresolved V genes, and the rest is unexplained. D and trimming were read from the DNA, whereas the V and J calls and clone size are those reported in that table. For this sample there are 850,000 to 1,100,000 clones; around three quarters appear just once. 0.89% of the sample comes from the top ten.

The CDR3 starts with the cysteine, ends with the phenylalanine, and has 15 residues. Only the CDR3 DNA stays, 45 bases, in frame from base 1. V and J lose 2 bases and 4 bases, and a span of 12 bases separates them. For CDR1 and CDR2, the germline V gene lists SGHRS and YFSETQ. This clone was counted only a few times. The antigen it recognizes is unknown. Base qualities are missing; no much larger clone stands one base away. The donors were healthy, HIV-negative adults who had no recently reported acute infections or vaccinations. Only Caucasian adults living in Nashville, Tennessee, USA were represented among the donors. CD4+ T cells were enriched by magnetic negative selection; naive cells were then positively selected on CD45RA, and the negative fraction formed the memory subset. After blood collection by leukapheresis, PBMCs were isolated using Ficoll-Histopaque density gradient centrifugation and then cryopreserved in the vapor phase of liquid nitrogen. Analytical flow cytometry was used to check the purity and quantity of every magnetically sorted T cell population. Each sorted fraction had its genomic DNA isolated and then quantified by UV absorbance on a Nanodrop 2000c.

Results the study describes overall, beyond this receptor: Compared with non-shared clonotypes, clonotypes shared by all four sorted-subset donors had higher generation probabilities. Estimated clonotype richness was generally larger for naive than for memory subsets. Approximately 5% of naive CD4, around 3.6% of naive CD8, approximately 2% of memory CD4, and more than 0.35% of memory CD8 clonotypes were shared across several donors. Sampling was limited to blood, and TCR repertoires in tissue likely differ from TCR repertoires in blood. Pairwise subsampling led to the expectation that sequencing depth would affect the degree of clonotype sharing among donors. Because the study included a small number of donors, the genetic and exposure-history diversity represented was limited. Rarefaction of sorted-subset datasets indicated incomplete sequencing despite the large sequencing depth.

This chain is built from TRBV5-1 and TRBJ2-2, with the D gene possibly TRBD1 or TRBD2, each one fitting 6 bases. This receptor was identified in a man aged 18 to 30 in good health. Some clones in this sample may be carry-over from other donors' samples. Material for sequencing was memory CD4+ T cells from PBMCs. What the cell subset or site label conveys for this sample: CD45RA-negative fraction. The DNA is TGCGCCAGCAGCTTTGTCGGGGGCGGCACCGGGGAGCTGTTTTTT. This sequence encodes CASSFVGGGTGELFF. Reference TRBV5-1 and TRBJ2-2 genes cover what lies past the CDR3, so the full variable domain is KAGVTQTPRYLIKTRGQQVTLSCSPISGHRSVSWYQQTPGQGLQFLFEYFSETQRNKGNFPGRFSGRQFSNSRSEMNVSTLELGDSALYLCASSFVGGGTGELFFGEGSRLTVL.